This T cell receptor beta chain was obtained from a study of cytomegalovirus exposure and HLA in healthy donors. The PCR was carried out with 60 Vbeta primers and 13 Jbeta primers. The method was immunoSEQ multiplex PCR; TCRdb's version includes in-frame clones alone and lacks a portion of them. The data contain nearly 110,000 clones, about 64% of them singletons. Input material: PBMCs. The TCR was taken from a female donor in good health and CMV-seronegative.

Written as DNA, the CDR3 is TGTGCCTGGAGGGAGGGACAGGCCAATCAGCCCCAGCATTTT. Encoded protein: CAWREGQANQPQHF. V is TRBV30 and J is TRBJ1-5; TRBD1 matches at 8 bases. Germline V gene data show CDR1 as GTSNPN and CDR2 as SVGIG (reference sequence). The CDR3 totals 14 residues. After removal of 3 bases from V and 3 bases from J, the junction contained 4 bases not matched to a gene.